Following are 2 T cell receptor beta chains from one sample sequenced in a study of blood T cells in healthy people across ages. Alongside a J-beta primer mix, a sample-barcoded 5' primer served in a second PCR lasting about 7 to 11 cycles. Each CDR3 protein is one row after TCRdb ran MiXCR on the 5' RACE reads. The sample holds about 780,000 distinct CDR3 sequences, about 47% seen once. The sequenced material came from blood. The receptor set was obtained from a man older than 75 in good health.

The chain combines TRBV10-3 with TRBJ2-7, with 8 positions matching TRBD2. The CDR3 contains 16 residues. With V trimmed by 8 bases and J by 0 bases, 12 bases remained unmatched. Germline V gene lookup returns CDR1 ENHRY and CDR2 SYGVKD. The CDR3: CAIRGGAGVASYEQYF. In DNA form, the CDR3 reads TGTGCCATCCGGGGGGGTGCGGGCGTGGCCTCCTACGAGCAGTACTTC.

This clonotype was detected once. The rearrangement links TRBV29-1 to TRBJ2-7, with D perhaps assigned TRBD1 or TRBD2 (6 bases each). The germline CDR1 and CDR2 sequences are SQVTM and ANQGSEA. The CDR3 consists of 14 residues. V shed 7 bases and J shed 3 bases, with 19 bases lying between them. The CDR3 DNA is TGCAGCGCCAGAGGAGGGGGAGGATTCTACGAGCAGTACTTC. Residues: CSARGGGGFYEQYF.